This T cell receptor (beta chain) is from a study of cytomegalovirus exposure and HLA in healthy donors (dated 2017 in TCRdb). Study-wide context: In an earlier analysis of approximately 640 of the donors, 276 Gb of sequence data and 95 million to 130 million unique TCR beta sequences from 180 million or so T cells were reported. All discovery cohort repertoires had been generated using a single sequencing platform. The study aimed to test whether cataloging public T cell receptors could reveal signatures of past pathogen exposure. In an earlier analysis of 500 to 650 of the donors, high-throughput TCR beta sequencing was used to judge whether each TCR beta V gene segment behaved as functional or pseudogenic. Donor age, sex, ethnicity and CMV serostatus were collected together with the repertoire data. A later genetic analysis took genome-wide SNP genotypes for about three fifths of the roughly 670 donors and used that subset as a discovery cohort. In a later analysis, previously published TCR beta repertoires from 600 to 850 donors were re-analyzed and high-resolution HLA genotyping was added so that TCR occurrence patterns could be studied. Among the roughly 390 genotyped donors, around 81% belonged to the genetic ancestry cluster associated with self-reported Caucasian donors. The later analysis used no new phenotypic data to find candidate immune exposures, relying instead on TCR beta sequences and their occurrence across donors. About 280 gigabases of sequencing data and approximately 92 million unique TCR sequences made up an early release that covered several hundred HLA-typed donors. The number of typed donors differed by locus: about 620-640 for A, B, C, DRB1 and DQB1; some 500 for DQA1; approximately 600 for DPA1; and 450 to 480 for DPB1. Roughly five DR-DQ haplotypes were handled as single units for association and clustering, since linkage in the cohort was strong. HLA typing included class I and class II loci at four-digit resolution. The study combined high-throughput TCR immunosequencing, statistical association of individual TCRs with disease status, and machine learning to predict cytomegalovirus infection status. Along with the approximately 700-subject first cohort, a separate validation cohort of over 90 different subjects was used. On average, roughly 240,000 unique TCR beta nucleotide sequences were sequenced per donor among roughly 430 genotyped donors of the cohort, with approximately 18% of those sequences being non-productive. The study profiled the T cell repertoires of about 720 subjects by immunosequencing and related them to cytomegalovirus serostatus.

The cohort comprised approximately 700 healthy bone marrow donors. At the time of sampling, every cohort member was nominally healthy, though immune exposures that went unrecorded were likely present. The donor tested CMV seronegative and was one of the 352 seronegative cohort members. Every donor gave a peripheral blood sample, and the peripheral blood mononuclear cells from that sample were used for TCR beta sequencing. The Qiagen DNeasy Blood Extraction Kit was used to extract genomic DNA from the blood cell samples. The germline V gene supplies CDR1 KGHSH and CDR2 LQKENI. The CDR3 covers 15 residues, taking in both the cysteine and the phenylalanine. Only the CDR3 portion is preserved as DNA: 45 bases, with reading frame beginning at the first base. Trimming removed 3 bases from V and 5 bases from J; the gene matches leave 6 bases unexplained. General findings and caveats noted by the study authors: In a later genetic analysis, a missense DCLRE1C variant was associated with V-gene and J-gene trimming of TCR beta chains, and the association was replicated in an independent cohort. At a false discovery rate of 0.05, a later analysis linked 16,951 TCR beta sequences to specific HLA alleles. Compared with the approximately 720-donor mean, donors in an Asian-associated ancestry cluster had fewer N-insertions in productive TCRs, according to a later genetic analysis. Linkage disequilibrium might explain the correlated functional status among segregating V segments, but an unknown experimental factor could not be excluded. The only immune exposure information available for the cohort was CMV serostatus. In a later analysis, several top co-occurrence clusters were reported to appear linked to parvovirus B19, influenza, CMV and Epstein-Barr virus. In a later analysis, HLA-associated TCR beta chains were found to be more clonally expanded and to have lower generation probabilities than equally common non-associated chains. A further reported finding was that TCR beta sequences accurately predicted the HLA-A and HLA-B alleles for most subjects in the first cohort. Three of the identified cytomegalovirus-associated TCR beta chains were confirmed in vitro to be specific for cytomegalovirus antigens. In a later analysis, TCR association rates were found to vary across HLA loci, with the most associated TCRs seen for DRB1 alleles and the fewest for HLA-C alleles. This cohort had only TCR beta chains sequenced, and the lack of alpha or paired-chain data limited which features could be detected. When HLA alleles, especially DR and DQ, strongly co-occurred, attributing TCR associations to individual alleles was difficult. In a later analysis, most CMV-associated TCR beta chains were found to appear HLA-restricted, with HLA associations seemingly driven largely by CMV exposure. The classifier was reported to diagnose cytomegalovirus status with high specificity and sensitivity in both the original cohort and the validation cohort. The earlier analysis of 450 to 700 of the donors excluded some 15 rarely observed V segments, including chromosome 9 orphons, because counts were too low. A total of about 180 TCR beta chains were listed by the study as associated with cytomegalovirus. Across donors, most TCR sequences were observed very rarely, whereas some public TCRs were present in many individuals. Sequencing depth was assumed to be roughly uniform across donors in the presence/absence analyses, though that assumption may not hold. The authors suggested that the approach could potentially be extended to other disease states and immunological phenotypes. Broadly in line with IMGT annotations, most TCR beta V segments showed up in productive rearrangements about 90% or about 30% of the time in an earlier analysis of about 500 of the donors. A cluster of highly shared sequence variants was judged likely to be a technical artifact of the sequencing pipeline. Because HLA typing was missing for some donors at each locus, association tests included only the typed subset. The 87-base-pair reads could not distinguish some IMGT-functional V segments, including TRBV6-2 and TRBV6-3, so those segments were excluded.

Points on this clone: This clone's antigen is unknown. No base qualities exist here, and no much larger clone lies one base off it.

The method was the immunoSEQ multiplex PCR assay. For the multiplex PCR, a mixture combining 60 forward primers for TCR Vbeta segments and 13 reverse primers for TCR Jbeta segments was used. The CDR3 region of rearranged TCR beta genes was amplified from genomic DNA with a multiplex PCR assay. On the Illumina HiSeq System, the amplified TCR beta libraries were sequenced as 87-base-pair reads. As for the authors' bioinformatics: A later analysis counted some 80 million unique TCR beta chains across the 550 to 800 repertoires, and 9 million to 14 million of these chains were shared by at least two donors. A nearest-neighbor algorithm error-corrected the raw reads and collapsed the reads into unique sequences, merging closely related sequences to remove PCR and sequencing errors. To assign V, D and J gene segments, CDR3 sequences were aligned to IMGT reference sequences. For a sequence to be retained, at least a six-nucleotide match to both a V gene segment and a J gene segment was required. A rearrangement counted as productive if the CDR3 had no stop codons and remained in frame with V and J, and every other rearrangement counted as non-productive. CDR3 was defined by IMGT convention, running from the second conserved V-encoded cysteine to the conserved J-encoded phenylalanine. In an earlier analysis of approximately 500 of the donors, sequences lacking an unambiguous match to a single V gene segment were excluded. An earlier analysis of almost 600 of the donors classified V segments as functional when productive rearrangements were above 56.7% and as segregating when the standard deviation between donors was above 5%. A statistical classification framework was built to diagnose cytomegalovirus status from the catalog of TCR beta chain sequences. In a later analysis, V and J genes were assigned by comparing TCR nucleotide sequences against IMGT/GENE-DB human TR gene sequences. In a later analysis, CDR3 sequences and most-parsimonious VDJ recombination scenarios were assigned using the TCRdist pipeline. In a later analysis, each TCR beta chain was defined by its CDR3 amino acid sequence together with its V-gene family, and reads without a unique V-gene family were excluded. In a later analysis, 450 to 600 highly shared, low-generation-probability nucleotide sequences were removed to address suspected cross-contamination and a sequencing artifact. In a later analysis, a clonal expansion index was calculated for each public chain from normalized within-repertoire ranks of inferred template counts. A later analysis computed generation probabilities with a VDJ recombination model fitted to out-of-frame rearrangements, and checked the results against IGoR. In a later analysis, TCR-TCR, TCR-HLA and TCR-CMV co-occurrence was scored with hypergeometric tests, and a repertoire-size bias correction was applied to TCR pairs. To estimate false discovery rates, a later analysis permuted the HLA or CMV assignments 20 times. In a later analysis, co-occurring TCRs were grouped with DBSCAN, and TCRdist sequence similarity was added when clustering was performed within HLA-allele-positive subsets. Co-occurrence clustering excluded repertoires with fewer than 30,000 or more than 120,000 public chains, plus five with anomalous nucleotide sharing. The clones in this table, taken by TCRdb from immuneACCESS, are in-frame only. Not every clone is retained; where verified, under half of the shortfall comes from an unresolved V gene, and the cause of the rest is unknown. That table is the source of V, J and clone size, and D and trimming were worked out from the DNA. The sample table records about 210,000 clones; 60% to 80% of these occur just once. Clones ranked in the top ten supply over 1.5% of the sample.

The source is a male donor in good health and CMV-seronegative. Recombination connected TRBV18 to TRBJ1-2; a stretch of 10 junction bases matches TRBD1. Sequencing used PBMCs. The CDR3 region: CASSPGQGSSYGYTF. In nucleotides, the sequence is TGTGCCAGCTCACCGGGACAGGGGTCCTCTTATGGCTACACCTTC.